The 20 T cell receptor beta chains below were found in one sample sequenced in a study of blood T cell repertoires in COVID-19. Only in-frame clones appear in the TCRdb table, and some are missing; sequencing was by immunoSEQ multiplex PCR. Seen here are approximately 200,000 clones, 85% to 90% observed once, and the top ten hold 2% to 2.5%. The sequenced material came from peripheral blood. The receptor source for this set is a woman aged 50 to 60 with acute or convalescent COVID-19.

The CDR3 DNA sequence: TGTGCCAGCCGCGGGGGTCTAGCGGGAGCAGCAGATACGCAGTATTTT. This encodes CASRGGLAGAADTQYF. The chain combines TRBV5-4 with TRBJ2-3; 10 bases map to TRBD2. Germline V CDR1 and CDR2: SGHNT, YYREEE (reference sequence). The CDR3 sequence is 16 residues long. Unmatched junction bases numbered 12, after V lost 7 bases and J lost 4 bases.

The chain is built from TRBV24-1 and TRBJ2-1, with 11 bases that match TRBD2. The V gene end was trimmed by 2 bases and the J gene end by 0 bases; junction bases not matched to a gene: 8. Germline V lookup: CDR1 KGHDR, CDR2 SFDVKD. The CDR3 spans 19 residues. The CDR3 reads CATSDSVTSGISSYNEQFF. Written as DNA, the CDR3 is TGTGCCACCAGTGATTCGGTGACTAGCGGGATATCCTCCTACAATGAGCAGTTCTTC.

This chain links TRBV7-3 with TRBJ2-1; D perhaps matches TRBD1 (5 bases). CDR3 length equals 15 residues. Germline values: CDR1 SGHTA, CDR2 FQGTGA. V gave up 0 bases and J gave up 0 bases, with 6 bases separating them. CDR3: CASSLTQGSYNEQFF. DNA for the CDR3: TGTGCCAGCAGCTTAACCCAGGGCTCCTACAATGAGCAGTTCTTC.

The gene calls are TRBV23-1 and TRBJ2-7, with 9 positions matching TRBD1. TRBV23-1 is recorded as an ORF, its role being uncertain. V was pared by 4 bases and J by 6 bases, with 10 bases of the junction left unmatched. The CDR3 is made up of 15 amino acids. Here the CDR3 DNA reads TGCGCCAGCAGTCTGCCGGGACAGGGCTCTCGCGAGCAGTACTTC. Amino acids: CASSLPGQGSREQYF.

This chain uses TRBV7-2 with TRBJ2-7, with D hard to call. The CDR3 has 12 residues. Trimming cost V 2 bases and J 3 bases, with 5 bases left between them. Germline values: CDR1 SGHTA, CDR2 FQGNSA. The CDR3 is CASSLYSYEQYF. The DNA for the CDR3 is TGTGCCAGCAGCTTATACAGCTACGAGCAGTACTTC. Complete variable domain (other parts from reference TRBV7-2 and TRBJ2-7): GAGVSQSPSNKVTEKGKDVELRCDPISGHTALYWYRQSLGQGLEFLIYFQGNSAPDKSGLPSDRFSAERTGGSVSTLTIQRTQQEDSAVYLCASSLYSYEQYFGPGTRLTVT.

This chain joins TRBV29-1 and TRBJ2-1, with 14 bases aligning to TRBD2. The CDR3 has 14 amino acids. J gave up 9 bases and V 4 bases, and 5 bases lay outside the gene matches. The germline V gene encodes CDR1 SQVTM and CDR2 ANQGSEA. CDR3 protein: CSVGGTSGRGEQFF. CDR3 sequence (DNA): TGCAGCGTTGGAGGGACTAGCGGGAGAGGTGAGCAGTTCTTC.

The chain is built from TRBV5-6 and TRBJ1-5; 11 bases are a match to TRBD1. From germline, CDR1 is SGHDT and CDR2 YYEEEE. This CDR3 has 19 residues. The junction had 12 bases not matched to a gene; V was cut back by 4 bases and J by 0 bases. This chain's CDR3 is CASSPWWDRGYHSNQPQHF. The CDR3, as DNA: TGTGCCAGCAGCCCCTGGTGGGACAGGGGGTACCATAGCAATCAGCCCCAGCATTTT.

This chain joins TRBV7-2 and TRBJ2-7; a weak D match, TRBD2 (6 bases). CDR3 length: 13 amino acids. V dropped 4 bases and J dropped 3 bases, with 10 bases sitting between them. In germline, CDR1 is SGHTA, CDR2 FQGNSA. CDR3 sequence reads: CASSSGVGYEQYF. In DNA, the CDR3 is TGTGCCAGCAGCTCGGGGGTTGGCTACGAGCAGTACTTC. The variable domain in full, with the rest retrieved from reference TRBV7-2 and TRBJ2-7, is GAGVSQSPSNKVTEKGKDVELRCDPISGHTALYWYRQSLGQGLEFLIYFQGNSAPDKSGLPSDRFSAERTGGSVSTLTIQRTQQEDSAVYLCASSSGVGYEQYFGPGTRLTVT.

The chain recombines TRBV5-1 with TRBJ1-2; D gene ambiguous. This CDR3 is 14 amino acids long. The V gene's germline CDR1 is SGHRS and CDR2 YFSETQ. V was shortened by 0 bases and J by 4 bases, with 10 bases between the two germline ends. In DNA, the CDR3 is TGCGCCAGCAGCTTGGAGCCTATTCCCTATGGCTACACCTTC. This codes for CASSLEPIPYGYTF.

CDR3 sequence (DNA): TGTGCCAGCAGCGTATTGGGAGGGTTAGCTTTCTTT. Translated: CASSVLGGLAFF. This chain links TRBV9 with TRBJ1-1, with no clear D. Trimming took 1 base from V and 10 from J, leaving 11 bases between them. The CDR3 has 12 residues. CDR1 and CDR2 (germline): SGDLS, YYNGEE.

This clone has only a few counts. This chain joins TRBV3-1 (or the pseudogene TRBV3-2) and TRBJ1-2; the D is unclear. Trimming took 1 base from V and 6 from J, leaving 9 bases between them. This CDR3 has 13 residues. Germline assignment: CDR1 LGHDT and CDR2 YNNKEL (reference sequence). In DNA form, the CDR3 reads TGTGCCAGCAGCCAAGGCGGAGGCCATGGCTACACCTTC. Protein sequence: CASSQGGGHGYTF.

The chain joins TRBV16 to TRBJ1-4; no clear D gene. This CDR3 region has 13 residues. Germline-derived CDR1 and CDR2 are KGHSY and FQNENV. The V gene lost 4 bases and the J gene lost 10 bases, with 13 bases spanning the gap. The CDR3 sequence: CASSPEARGKLFF. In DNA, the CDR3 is TGTGCCAGCAGCCCAGAGGCTCGCGGAAAACTGTTTTTT. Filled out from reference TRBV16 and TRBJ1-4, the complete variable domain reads GEEVAQTPKHLVRGEGQKAKLYCAPIKGHSYVFWYQQVLKNEFKFLISFQNENVFDETGMPKERFSAKCLPNSPCSLEIQATKLEDSAVYFCASSPEARGKLFFGSGTQLSVL.

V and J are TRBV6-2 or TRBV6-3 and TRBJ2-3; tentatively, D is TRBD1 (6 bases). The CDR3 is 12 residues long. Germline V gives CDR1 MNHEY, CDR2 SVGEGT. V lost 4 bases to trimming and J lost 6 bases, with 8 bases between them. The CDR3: CASSLQGDTQYF. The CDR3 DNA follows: TGTGCCAGCAGTTTGCAGGGGGATACGCAGTATTTT.

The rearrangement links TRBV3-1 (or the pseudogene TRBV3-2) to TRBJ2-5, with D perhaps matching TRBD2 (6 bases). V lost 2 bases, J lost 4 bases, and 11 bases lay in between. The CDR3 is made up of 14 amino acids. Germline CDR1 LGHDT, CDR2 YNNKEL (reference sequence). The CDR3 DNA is TGTGCCAGCAGCCAATTCCGGGGAGGAGAGACCCAGTACTTC. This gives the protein CASSQFRGGETQYF.

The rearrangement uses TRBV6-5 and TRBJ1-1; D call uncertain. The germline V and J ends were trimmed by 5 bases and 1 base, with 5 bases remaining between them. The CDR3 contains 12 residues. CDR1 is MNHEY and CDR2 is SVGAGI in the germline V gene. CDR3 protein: CASSRGNTEAFF. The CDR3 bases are TGTGCCAGCAGTAGAGGGAACACTGAAGCTTTCTTT.

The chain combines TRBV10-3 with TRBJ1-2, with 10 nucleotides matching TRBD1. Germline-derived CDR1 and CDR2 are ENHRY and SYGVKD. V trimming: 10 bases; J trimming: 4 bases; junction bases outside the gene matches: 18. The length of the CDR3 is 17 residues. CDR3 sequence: CATQGGDRGVKLYGYTF. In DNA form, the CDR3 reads TGTGCCACCCAAGGGGGGGACAGGGGTGTCAAGCTCTATGGCTACACCTTC.

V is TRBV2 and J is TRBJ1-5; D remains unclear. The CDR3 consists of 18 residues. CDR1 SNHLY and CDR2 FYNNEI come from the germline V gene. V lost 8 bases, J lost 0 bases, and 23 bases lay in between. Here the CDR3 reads CASGYGTAQLDSNQPQHF. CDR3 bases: TGTGCCAGCGGGTACGGAACGGCCCAACTAGATAGCAATCAGCCCCAGCATTTT. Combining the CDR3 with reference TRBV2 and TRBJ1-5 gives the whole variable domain EPEVTQTPSHQVTQMGQEVILRCVPISNHLYFYWYRQILGQKVEFLVSFYNNEISEKSEIFDDQFSVERPDGSNFTLKIRSTKLEDSAMYFCASGYGTAQLDSNQPQHFGDGTRLSIL.

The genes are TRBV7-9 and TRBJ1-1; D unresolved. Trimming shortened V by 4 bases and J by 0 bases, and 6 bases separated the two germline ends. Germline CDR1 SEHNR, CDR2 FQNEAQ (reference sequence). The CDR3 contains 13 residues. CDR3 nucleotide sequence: TGTGCCAGCAGCTCTACGATGAACACTGAAGCTTTCTTT. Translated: CASSSTMNTEAFF.

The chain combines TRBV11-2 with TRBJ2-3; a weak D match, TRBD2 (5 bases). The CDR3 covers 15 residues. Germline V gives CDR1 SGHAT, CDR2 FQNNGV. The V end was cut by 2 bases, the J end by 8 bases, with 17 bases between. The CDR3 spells CASSLLPSNSGTQYF. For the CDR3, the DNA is TGTGCCAGCAGCTTACTCCCTAGCAATTCGGGTACGCAGTATTTT.

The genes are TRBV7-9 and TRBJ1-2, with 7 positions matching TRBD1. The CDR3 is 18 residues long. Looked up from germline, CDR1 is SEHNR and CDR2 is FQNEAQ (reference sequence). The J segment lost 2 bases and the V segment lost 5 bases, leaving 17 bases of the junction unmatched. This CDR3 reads CASSPPFFLQGVNYGYTF. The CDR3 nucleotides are TGTGCCAGCAGCCCCCCTTTTTTTCTTCAGGGGGTGAACTATGGCTACACCTTC.